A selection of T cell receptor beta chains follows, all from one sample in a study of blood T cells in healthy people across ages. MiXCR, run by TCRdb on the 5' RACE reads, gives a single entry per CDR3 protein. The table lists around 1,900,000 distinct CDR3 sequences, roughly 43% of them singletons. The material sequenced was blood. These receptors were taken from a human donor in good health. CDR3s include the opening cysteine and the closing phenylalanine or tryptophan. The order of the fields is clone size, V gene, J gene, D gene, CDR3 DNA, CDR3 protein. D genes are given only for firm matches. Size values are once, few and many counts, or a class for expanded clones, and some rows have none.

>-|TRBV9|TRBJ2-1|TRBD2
TGTGCCAGCAGCGTGGGAACTAGCGGCTCCTACAATGAGCAGTTCTTC
CASSVGTSGSYNEQFF
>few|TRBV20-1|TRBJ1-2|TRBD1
TGCAGTGCTAGAGAAGGGGGACAGGGGGTTTCCTATGGCTACACCTTC
CSAREGGQGVSYGYTF
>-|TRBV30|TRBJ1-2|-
TGTGCCTGGAGTTACGGAAACAGGGAAGGGGGCTACACCTTC
CAWSYGNREGGYTF
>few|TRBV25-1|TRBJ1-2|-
TGTGCCAGCAGCGGGCCTTCAAGGTTTGATGGCTACACCTTC
CASSGPSRFDGYTF
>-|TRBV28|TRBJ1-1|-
TGTGCCAGCAGTTTATTATCCCCAGGAGTAGGCACTGAAGCTTTCTTT
CASSLLSPGVGTEAFF
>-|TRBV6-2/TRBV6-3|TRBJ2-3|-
TGTGCCAGCACAGCCAGGAAGAGCACAGATACGCAGTATTTT
CASTARKSTDTQYF
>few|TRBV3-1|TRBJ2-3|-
TGTGCCAGCAGCAATGGGGGGACTAGCACAGATACGCAGTATTTT
CASSNGGTSTDTQYF
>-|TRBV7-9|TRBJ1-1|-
TGTGCCAGCAGCCCCCCGACAGGAGGAAGCACTGAAGCTTTCTTT
CASSPPTGGSTEAFF
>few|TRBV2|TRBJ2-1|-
TGTGCCAGCATGGGTCCCAATGAGCAGTTCTTC
CASMGPNEQFF
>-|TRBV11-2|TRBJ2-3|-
TGTGCCAGCAGCTTAGCGGGGCCCCTAAATACGCAGTATTTT
CASSLAGPLNTQYF
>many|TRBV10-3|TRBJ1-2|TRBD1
TGTGCCATCACAGAGGGGGCAGAATATGGCTACACCTTC
CAITEGAEYGYTF
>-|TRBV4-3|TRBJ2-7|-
TGCGCCAGCAGCCAAGGGGCCGGACTCTACTACGAGCAGTACTTC
CASSQGAGLYYEQYF
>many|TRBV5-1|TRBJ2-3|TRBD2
TGCGCCAGCTCCGCGGGGCTAGCGGGGCGCACAGATACGCAGTATTTT
CASSAGLAGRTDTQYF
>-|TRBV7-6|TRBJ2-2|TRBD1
TGTGCCAGCAGCCCCCAACAGGGGGCGCGTTGGGGGGAGCTGTTTTTT
CASSPQQGARWGELFF
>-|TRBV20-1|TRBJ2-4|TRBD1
TGCAGTGCTACCGGGACAGGGAGAAACATTCAGTACTTC
CSATGTGRNIQYF